These 22 T cell receptor beta chains originate from one sample sequenced in a study of identical twins. TCRdb reprocessed the 5' RACE reads via MiXCR and lists one record per CDR3 protein. The repertoire has about 450,000 distinct CDR3 sequences, 18% of them found once; the top ten carry 12%. The sample consisted of naive T cells sorted from blood. The receptors were sampled from a man between 45 and 60 years old in good health.

Ten or more counts support this clonotype. J is TRBJ1-3 and V is TRBV5-1, with a possible D match to TRBD1 (5 bases). CDR1 SGHRS and CDR2 YFSETQ come from the germline V gene. With 0 bases removed from V and 4 bases from J, the gap between germline ends came to 11 bases. The CDR3 runs 15 residues. DNA for the CDR3: TGCGCCAGCAGCTTGGACGGGGGTTCAGGAAACACCATATATTTT. As protein: CASSLDGGSGNTIYF.

In its sample, this clonotype was seen a few times. The chain combines TRBV7-2 with TRBJ2-7, with 7 bases aligning to TRBD1. Germline V gene sequence: CDR1 SGHTA, CDR2 FQGNSA. The CDR3 covers 13 residues. The V gene end was trimmed by 6 bases and the J gene end by 6 bases; junction bases not matched to a gene: 8. The CDR3 nucleotides read TGTGCCAGCAGGCCGACAGGGACGGTCGAGCAGTACTTC. Translated: CASRPTGTVEQYF.

The J gene is TRBJ2-5, the V gene TRBV4-3; the D gene is possibly TRBD2 (6 bases). The ends were cut back, 0 bases at V and 5 bases at J, with 22 bases in the middle. Germline V gives CDR1 LGHNA, CDR2 YSLEER. The CDR3 has 18 amino acids. In DNA form, the CDR3 reads TGCGCCAGCAGCCAAGATATCGGGCGGGACTTCCACACGGAGACCCAGTACTTC. It yields the protein CASSQDIGRDFHTETQYF.

This chain joins TRBV12-3 or TRBV12-4 and TRBJ2-7; the match to TRBD1 covers 11 bases. V shed 5 bases, J shed 5 bases, and the junction held 8 bases outside the gene matches. This CDR3 contains 15 residues. CDR3 DNA: TGTGCCAGCAGTGAGGACAGGGGGCGCTTCCACGAGCAGTACTTC. Its protein product is CASSEDRGRFHEQYF.

The rearrangement joins TRBV25-1 to TRBJ1-3; D is ambiguous. Germline CDR1 reads MGHDK; CDR2 reads SYGVNS. The CDR3 has 15 amino acids. Trimming left V 1 base short and J 1 base short, with 8 bases between. The CDR3 region is CASSESVVSGNTIYF. In DNA, the CDR3 is TGTGCCAGCAGTGAATCGGTTGTTTCTGGAAACACCATATATTTT.

At least ten counts were recorded for this clonotype. The chain is built from TRBV10-3 and TRBJ2-4; D gene ambiguous. Germline V CDR1 and CDR2: ENHRY, SYGVKD. The CDR3 totals 13 residues. Trimming removed 10 bases from V and 2 bases from J, with 12 bases in between. CDR3 sequence reads: CATQDGPKNIQYF. In DNA, the CDR3 is TGTGCCACCCAGGACGGACCCAAAAACATTCAGTACTTC.

The V and J genes are TRBV10-3 and TRBJ2-5, with TRBD1 matching over 8 bases. The CDR3 covers 13 residues. V shed 7 bases and J 4 bases; nucleotides not matched to a gene: 5. Germline V lookup: CDR1 ENHRY, CDR2 SYGVKD. The CDR3 here is CAIKGQGRETQYF. The CDR3, as DNA: TGTGCCATCAAAGGACAGGGACGAGAGACCCAGTACTTC.

This clonotype was detected ten times or more. This chain uses TRBV7-3 with TRBJ2-2; no firm D call. CDR1 and CDR2 (germline): SGHTA, FQGTGA. V was trimmed by 5 bases and J by 6 bases, leaving 10 bases between them. This CDR3 is 13 amino acids long. The CDR3 loop reads CASSLSWAGELFF. In DNA, the CDR3 is TGTGCCAGCAGCCTCTCATGGGCCGGGGAGCTGTTTTTT.

This chain joins TRBV18 and TRBJ2-1; no clear D. CDR1 is KGHSH and CDR2 is LQKENI in the germline V gene. This CDR3 region has 15 residues. V was shortened by 2 bases and J by 5 bases, with 13 bases between the two germline ends. Here the CDR3 DNA reads TGTGCCAGCTCACCATCTGTGAGGCCTCACAATGAGCAGTTCTTC. Amino acid sequence: CASSPSVRPHNEQFF.

This clonotype was detected only a few times. The chain uses TRBV28 and TRBJ1-2; D uncertain. Trimming took 3 bases from V and 8 from J, leaving 13 bases between them. Germline V lookup: CDR1 MDHEN, CDR2 SYDVKM. This CDR3 has 13 residues. CDR3 in amino acids: CASSLNPAGGYTF. Written as DNA, the CDR3 is TGTGCCAGCAGTTTGAACCCGGCGGGGGGCTACACCTTC.

In its sample, this clonotype was seen once. CDR3 DNA: TGTGCCAGCAGCTGGACAGGGGAGCCTAGCACAGATACGCAGTATTTT. It specifies CASSWTGEPSTDTQYF. This sequence joins TRBV9 and TRBJ2-3, with 9 bases aligning to TRBD1. The ends lost 4 bases at V and 0 bases at J; junction bases unmatched: 6. The CDR3 extends over 16 amino acids. CDR1 is SGDLS and CDR2 is YYNGEE in the germline V gene.

This sequence joins TRBV19 and TRBJ2-3, with 10 bases lining up with TRBD1. Germline values: CDR1 LNHDA, CDR2 SQIVND (reference sequence). J gave up 3 bases and V 0 bases, and 3 bases lay outside the gene matches. This CDR3 is built from 16 residues. CDR3 sequence: CASSIEDRGLTDTQYF. Here the CDR3 DNA reads TGTGCCAGTAGTATAGAAGACAGGGGGCTAACAGATACGCAGTATTTT.

The chain has TRBV15 and TRBJ2-7; 7 bases fit TRBD2. This CDR3 has 13 amino acids. With 5 bases clipped from V and 4 bases from J, the junction kept 5 bases outside the gene matches. CDR1 and CDR2 from the germline V gene are LNHNV and YYDKDF (reference sequence). The CDR3 coding sequence is TGTGCCACCAGCCCGGGGAGGGGTTACGAGCAGTACTTC. It codes for CATSPGRGYEQYF. The full variable domain, in which reference TRBV15 and TRBJ2-7 provide the parts outside the CDR3, is DAMVIQNPRYQVTQFGKPVTLSCSQTLNHNVMYWYQQKSSQAPKLLFHYYDKDFNNEADTPDNFQSRRPNTSFCFLDIRSPGLGDTAMYLCATSPGRGYEQYFGPGTRLTVT.

In this sample, this clonotype turned up a few times. This chain joins TRBV27 and TRBJ2-1, with 8 bases aligning to TRBD2. From germline, CDR1 is MNHEY and CDR2 SMNVEV (reference sequence). The CDR3 runs 17 residues. The trim removed 5 bases at V and 4 bases at J, leaving 13 bases unmatched. CDR3 sequence (DNA): TGTGCCAGCAGTAAGGACTCGAGGACTAGCTTATACAATGAGCAGTTCTTC. This encodes CASSKDSRTSLYNEQFF.

This clonotype came up many times. The rearrangement joins TRBV6-2 or TRBV6-3 to TRBJ1-2; D may be TRBD1 (5 bases). V lost 4 bases, J lost 2 bases, and 11 bases lay in between. Germline V gene data show CDR1 as MNHEY and CDR2 as SVGEGT. The CDR3 totals 14 residues. As DNA, the CDR3 is TGTGCCAGCAGTTCTGCGACAGTAAACTATGGCTACACCTTC. Translation gives CASSSATVNYGYTF.

This sequence joins TRBV4-3 and TRBJ1-2; tentatively, D is TRBD1 (5 bases). The V gene lost 1 base and the J gene lost 4 bases, with 13 bases spanning the gap. The CDR3 is 15 residues long. CDR1 LGHNA and CDR2 YSLEER come from the germline V gene. The CDR3 DNA reads as TGCGCCAGCAGCCAAGTTGTTGGGGGTGTCTATGGCTACACCTTC. Its translation is CASSQVVGGVYGYTF.

This clonotype occurred a few times. The chain carries TRBV12-3 or TRBV12-4 and TRBJ2-3, with D perhaps TRBD1 or TRBD2 (5 bases each). The CDR3 extends over 15 amino acids. The V end was cut by 3 bases, the J end by 4 bases, with 14 bases between. CDR3 sequence reads: CASSLSGARPDTQYF. For the CDR3, the DNA is TGTGCCAGCAGTTTGTCCGGGGCGCGACCAGATACGCAGTATTTT.

This rearrangement joins TRBV5-1 to TRBJ2-7, with D hard to call. CDR1 and CDR2 (germline): SGHRS, YFSETQ. The CDR3 length is 13 residues. The V end was cut by 0 bases, the J end by 3 bases, with 7 bases between. The CDR3 DNA reads TGCGCCAGCAGCTTGGGACATGACTACGAGCAGTACTTC. It codes for CASSLGHDYEQYF.

This clonotype was counted between two and nine times. The chain recombines TRBV12-3 or TRBV12-4 with TRBJ2-1, with no clear D. This CDR3 contains 15 residues. The V gene lost 5 bases and the J gene lost 6 bases, with 17 bases spanning the gap. CDR3 region: CASSQINTWANEQFF. The CDR3 DNA follows: TGTGCCAGCAGTCAAATTAACACGTGGGCCAATGAGCAGTTCTTC.

This clonotype was picked up many times. The chain joins TRBV20-1 to TRBJ2-5; D call uncertain. Trimming removed 7 bases from V and 1 base from J, with 10 bases in between. This CDR3 region has 12 residues. CDR1 is DFQATT and CDR2 is SNEGSKA in the germline V gene (reference sequence). The CDR3 loop reads CSVARAQETQYF. In DNA, the CDR3 is TGCAGTGTCGCTAGGGCCCAAGAGACCCAGTACTTC.

The chain links TRBV4-1 to TRBJ2-7; 11 nucleotides line up with TRBD1. This CDR3 spans 15 amino acids. Trimming removed 1 base from V and 4 bases from J; junction bases left unmatched: 3. Germline values: CDR1 MGHRA, CDR2 YSYEKL. The CDR3 spells CASSQAGTGGYEQYF. CDR3 coding DNA: TGCGCCAGCAGCCAAGCCGGGACAGGGGGGTACGAGCAGTACTTC.

This rearrangement joins TRBV30 to TRBJ2-5; D is undetermined. Germline values: CDR1 GTSNPN, CDR2 SVGIG (reference sequence). CDR3 length: 11 residues. V lost 3 bases and J 5 bases, leaving 7 bases between the germline ends. For the CDR3, the DNA is TGTGCCTGGAGATCTGGGGAGACCCAGTACTTC. Translation: CAWRSGETQYF.